The clone carrying this T cell receptor beta chain was counted a single time. Its antigen remains unknown. The repertoire was sequenced with immunoSEQ multiplex PCR; TCRdb's copy has only in-frame clones and lacks some. The sample lists roughly 65,000 clones, roughly 83% occurring once. This specimen belongs to a study of T cell responses to AZD1222 COVID-19 vaccine. V dropped 6 bases and J dropped 4 bases, with 19 bases sitting between them. This CDR3 spans 17 amino acids. Germline V gene sequence: CDR1 LNHDA, CDR2 SQIVND (reference sequence). The study's findings and limits: A mostly white British donor set with more females was recruited, and clonal diversity was possibly underestimated. Scientists sampled the repertoires only once the peak T cell response had passed. With two AZD1222 doses given, Spike-specific TCR breadth and depth both rose.

Pooling was applied to second doses at about 4 or about 12 weeks. Material: peripheral blood, obtained 28 days after the second AZD1222 dose. The chain has TRBV19 and TRBJ2-6, with TRBD2 as a possible D gene (6 bases). This TCR was recovered from an adult who received the AZD1222 COVID-19 vaccine. For the CDR3, the DNA is TGTGCCAGTAGGGGGGACTTGCCCCTCCCCGGGGCCAACGTCCTGACTTTC. This gives the protein CASRGDLPLPGANVLTF.